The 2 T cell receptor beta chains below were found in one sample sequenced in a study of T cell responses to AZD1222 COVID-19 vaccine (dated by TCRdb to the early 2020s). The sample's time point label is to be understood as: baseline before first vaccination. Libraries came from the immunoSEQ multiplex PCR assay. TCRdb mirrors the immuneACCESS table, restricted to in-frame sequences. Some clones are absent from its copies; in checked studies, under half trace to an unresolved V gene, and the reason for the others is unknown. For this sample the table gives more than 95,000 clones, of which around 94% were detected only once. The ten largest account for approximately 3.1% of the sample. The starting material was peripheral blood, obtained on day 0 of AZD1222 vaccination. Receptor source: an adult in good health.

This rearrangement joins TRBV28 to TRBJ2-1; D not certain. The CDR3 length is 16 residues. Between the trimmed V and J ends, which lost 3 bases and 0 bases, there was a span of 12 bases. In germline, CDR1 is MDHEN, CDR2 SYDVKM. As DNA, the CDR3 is TGTGCCAGCAGTTTTGTCGAGCCCAGCTCCTACAATGAGCAGTTCTTC. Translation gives CASSFVEPSSYNEQFF.

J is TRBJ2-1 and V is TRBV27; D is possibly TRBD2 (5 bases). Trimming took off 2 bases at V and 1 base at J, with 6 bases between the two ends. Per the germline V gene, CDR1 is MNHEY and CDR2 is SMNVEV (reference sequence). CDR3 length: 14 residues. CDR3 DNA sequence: TGTGCCAGCAGTTTACCGGGATCCTACAATGAGCAGTTCTTC. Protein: CASSLPGSYNEQFF.